These 30 T cell receptor beta chains were sequenced from one sample in a study of T cell responses to AZD1222 COVID-19 vaccine. Repertoires were generated with immunoSEQ multiplex PCR, while TCRdb's copy carries only in-frame clones and drops some. The profile shows around 270,000 clones, 94% of them singletons. The material was peripheral blood, obtained 28 days after the second AZD1222 dose. The source of these receptors is an adult who received the AZD1222 COVID-19 vaccine.

The chain joins TRBV5-4 to TRBJ1-5, with a tentative D call TRBD1 (6 bases). The CDR3 has 16 amino acids. Germline V gene lookup returns CDR1 SGHNT and CDR2 YYREEE (reference sequence). V lost 3 bases to trimming and J lost 5 bases, with 18 bases between them. CDR3 loop: CASSSGPTGNHQPQHF. In DNA form, the CDR3 reads TGTGCCAGCAGCTCTGGCCCTACAGGGAACCATCAGCCCCAGCATTTT.

This chain connects TRBV18 to TRBJ1-2; D remains ambiguous. The CDR3 is made up of 14 amino acids. The germline gives CDR1 KGHSH, CDR2 LQKENI. The V gene lost 4 bases and the J gene lost 8 bases, with 17 bases spanning the gap. The CDR3 sequence is CASSLPGPERGYTF. The CDR3 DNA follows: TGTGCCAGCTCACTTCCGGGCCCGGAACGGGGCTACACCTTC. Complete variable domain (other parts from reference TRBV18 and TRBJ1-2): NAGVMQNPRHLVRRRGQEARLRCSPMKGHSHVYWYRQLPEEGLKFMVYLQKENIIDESGMPKERFSAEFPKEGPSILRIQQVVRGDSAAYFCASSLPGPERGYTFGSGTRLTVV.

This sequence joins TRBV3-1 (or the pseudogene TRBV3-2) and TRBJ2-3, with 11 bases identical to TRBD2. This CDR3 has 16 residues. CDR1 and CDR2 (germline): LGHDT, YNNKEL (reference sequence). J gave up 4 bases and V 0 bases, and 3 bases lay outside the gene matches. The CDR3 loop reads CASSQEGSGGADTQYF. The CDR3 bases are TGTGCCAGCAGCCAAGAAGGTAGCGGGGGGGCAGATACGCAGTATTTT.

The chain couples TRBV28 to TRBJ2-3, with 7 nucleotides matching TRBD2. Trimming removed 8 bases from V and 1 base from J; junction bases left unmatched: 9. Germline V gene sequence: CDR1 MDHEN, CDR2 SYDVKM. The CDR3 spans 15 residues. The CDR3 DNA is TGTGCCAGCTCTACCGGGGGGTGGGGCACAGATACGCAGTATTTT. It specifies CASSTGGWGTDTQYF.

V and J are TRBV7-7 and TRBJ2-3; D tentatively reads TRBD1 or TRBD2 (5 bases each). Germline V gene lookup returns CDR1 SSHAT and CDR2 FNYEAQ (reference sequence). The length of the CDR3 is 15 residues. Trimming pared 2 bases from V and 6 bases from J, leaving 15 bases between. Here the CDR3 reads CASSLNTGGFDTQYF. In DNA, the CDR3 is TGTGCCAGCAGCTTAAATACAGGAGGCTTTGATACGCAGTATTTT.

The CDR3, as DNA: TGTGCCACCTGGCTAGCGGACTCCACAGATACGCAGTATTTT. Its translation is CATWLADSTDTQYF. The V call is TRBV19, the J call TRBJ2-3; 7 bases fit TRBD2. Per the germline V gene, CDR1 is LNHDA and CDR2 is SQIVND (reference sequence). The CDR3 covers 14 residues. After removal of 10 bases from V and 2 bases from J, the junction contained 9 bases not matched to a gene.

This chain links TRBV18 with TRBJ1-5, with D unclear. This CDR3 contains 13 residues. V was pared by 8 bases and J by 5 bases, with 13 bases between. Germline V lookup: CDR1 KGHSH, CDR2 LQKENI. The CDR3 spells CASRRDRDQPQHF. CDR3 sequence (DNA): TGTGCCAGCCGGAGGGATAGGGATCAGCCCCAGCATTTT.

This chain uses TRBV5-4 with TRBJ1-6; D ambiguous. CDR1 and CDR2 (germline): SGHNT, YYREEE (reference sequence). Trimming stripped 0 bases from V and 4 bases from J, with 8 bases between. This CDR3 has 15 residues. The CDR3 DNA reads TGTGCCAGCAGCTTGGATCCATTGTATAATTCACCCCTCCACTTT. Its protein product is CASSLDPLYNSPLHF.

The V and J genes are TRBV10-3 and TRBJ1-1, with a possible D match to TRBD1 (5 bases). The germline V gene encodes CDR1 ENHRY and CDR2 SYGVKD. The CDR3 spans 14 residues. The V end was cut by 4 bases, the J end by 5 bases, with 14 bases between. The CDR3 sequence is CAISGTGGWTEAFF. CDR3 nucleotide sequence: TGTGCCATCAGTGGAACCGGGGGATGGACTGAAGCTTTCTTT.

To note about this clone: Different DNA sequences within this sample yield the same CDR3. The V and J genes are TRBV2 and TRBJ2-7; 7 nucleotides align to TRBD1. CDR3 length: 14 amino acids. Looked up from germline, CDR1 is SNHLY and CDR2 is FYNNEI. V was clipped by 4 bases and J by 2 bases; unmatched bases: 5. CDR3 nucleotide sequence: TGTGCCAGCAGTGGAGGGCAGGGGGCCTACGAGCAGTACTTC. This codes for CASSGGQGAYEQYF. The entire variable domain, with the rest obtained from reference TRBV2 and TRBJ2-7, is as follows: EPEVTQTPSHQVTQMGQEVILRCVPISNHLYFYWYRQILGQKVEFLVSFYNNEISEKSEIFDDQFSVERPDGSNFTLKIRSTKLEDSAMYFCASSGGQGAYEQYFGPGTRLTVT.

The chain combines TRBV7-9 with TRBJ1-4; tentatively, D is TRBD1 (5 bases). V gave up 8 bases and J gave up 8 bases, with 21 bases separating them. The CDR3 loop spans 15 amino acids. Germline CDR1 reads SEHNR; CDR2 reads FQNEAQ (reference sequence). CDR3 loop: CASALTRQGGEKLFF. DNA of the CDR3: TGTGCCAGCGCCCTAACTCGGCAGGGAGGGGAAAAACTGTTTTTT.

This sequence joins TRBV11-2 and TRBJ1-1; TRBD1 is a possible D gene (5 bases). This CDR3 contains 16 residues. The germline CDR1 and CDR2 sequences are SGHAT and FQNNGV. The V end was cut by 4 bases, the J end by 5 bases, with 20 bases between. CDR3 DNA sequence: TGTGCCAGCAGCTCCCTCCACGGGGGAGTGGATACTGAAGCTTTCTTT. The encoded protein is CASSSLHGGVDTEAFF.

The table lists this clone with a count of one. The rearrangement joins TRBV28 to TRBJ2-2; no firm D call. The germline CDR1 and CDR2 sequences are MDHEN and SYDVKM. The CDR3 is 14 amino acids. V lost 6 bases, J lost 7 bases, and 15 bases lay in between. CDR3 nucleotide sequence: TGTGCCAGCAGAATCGGGCGGATTGACGGGGAGCTGTTTTTT. It codes for CASRIGRIDGELFF.

The chain employs TRBV6-5 and TRBJ1-1; 7 nucleotides agree with TRBD1. Per germline, CDR1 MNHEY and CDR2 SVGAGI. J lost 1 base, V lost 2 bases, and 1 base had no gene match. CDR3 length equals 14 residues. The CDR3 DNA reads as TGTGCCAGCAGTTACCGGACAGGGAACACTGAAGCTTTCTTT. It yields the protein CASSYRTGNTEAFF.

This chain joins TRBV6-4 and TRBJ2-1, with 7 positions matching TRBD2. Germline V gene data show CDR1 as MRHNA and CDR2 as SNTAGT. The J segment lost 4 bases and the V segment lost 0 bases, leaving 3 bases of the junction unmatched. The CDR3 is 15 residues long. The CDR3 here is CASSDSFGGYNEQFF. In DNA form, the CDR3 reads TGTGCCAGCAGTGACTCGTTCGGGGGGTACAATGAGCAGTTCTTC.

The V and J genes are TRBV19 and TRBJ2-3, with TRBD1 as a possible D gene (5 bases). This CDR3 comprises 12 residues. V was pared by 7 bases and J by 10 bases, with 15 bases between. CDR1 and CDR2 from the germline V gene are LNHDA and SQIVND (reference sequence). DNA for the CDR3: TGTGCCAGTATGGGGCCCGCAAGTGCGCAGTATTTT. This encodes CASMGPASAQYF.

The chain joins TRBV5-1 to TRBJ1-1, with TRBD1 matching 9 bases. Germline values: CDR1 SGHRS, CDR2 YFSETQ. Trimming at V came to 3 bases and at J to 1 base, leaving 4 bases not matched to a gene. The CDR3 covers 15 residues. CDR3 protein: CASSYTGGGNTEAFF. CDR3 DNA: TGCGCCAGCAGCTATACAGGGGGCGGGAACACTGAAGCTTTCTTT.

V usage is TRBV7-8 and J usage is TRBJ2-5; D gene uncertain. Looked up from germline, CDR1 is SGHVS and CDR2 is FQNEAQ. V gave up 6 bases and J gave up 9 bases, with 14 bases separating them. The CDR3 is 12 residues long. CDR3 coding DNA: TGTGCCAGCAGTCCTTTGCCCCAGGCCCAGTACTTC. Its protein product is CASSPLPQAQYF. Combining the CDR3 with reference TRBV7-8 and TRBJ2-5 gives the whole variable domain GAGVSQSPRYKVAKRGQDVALRCDPISGHVSLFWYQQALGQGPEFLTYFQNEAQLDKSGLPSDRFFAERPEGSVSTLKIQRTQQEDSAVYLCASSPLPQAQYFGPGTRLLVL.

The rearrangement joins TRBV3-1 (or the pseudogene TRBV3-2) to TRBJ2-5; 9 bases fit TRBD1. The CDR3 spans 15 residues. Germline CDR1 reads LGHDT; CDR2 reads YNNKEL (reference sequence). Losses at the gene ends were 5 bases for V and 0 bases for J; bases not matched to a gene: 4. The DNA of the CDR3 is TGTGCCAGCAGCTCCGGGACAGGGTACCAAGAGACCCAGTACTTC. This sequence encodes CASSSGTGYQETQYF.

The chain joins TRBV24-1 to TRBJ2-1; 8 bases align to TRBD2. Trimming cost V 3 bases and J 0 bases; bases outside gene matches: 3. Germline V lookup: CDR1 KGHDR, CDR2 SFDVKD. The CDR3 length is 16 residues. The CDR3 sequence: CATSDQRGSSYNEQFF. CDR3 DNA: TGTGCCACCAGTGATCAGCGGGGGAGCTCCTACAATGAGCAGTTCTTC.

This sequence joins TRBV9 and TRBJ1-4; the match to TRBD1 covers 7 bases. There are 14 residues in the CDR3. Germline trimming cut 6 bases from V and 6 bases from J; bases unmatched to any gene: 8. Germline lookup yields CDR1 SGDLS and CDR2 YYNGEE. CDR3 protein: CASTEGGEDEKLFF. CDR3 sequence (DNA): TGTGCCAGCACCGAAGGGGGCGAGGATGAAAAACTGTTTTTT.

The V gene is TRBV7-9, the J gene TRBJ2-7, with TRBD2 identical over 7 bases. With 7 bases clipped from V and 0 bases from J, the junction kept 6 bases outside the gene matches. CDR1 is SEHNR and CDR2 is FQNEAQ in the germline V gene (reference sequence). The CDR3 contains 14 residues. The CDR3 DNA follows: TGTGCCAGCATGACGGGCGGGAGCTCCTACGAGCAGTACTTC. This translates into CASMTGGSSYEQYF.

DNA for the CDR3: TGCGCCAGCAGCTTCGGGAGGGCTTTAGATGGCTACACCTTC. Translation: CASSFGRALDGYTF. The rearrangement uses TRBV5-1 and TRBJ1-2; D not resolved. V gave up 2 bases and J gave up 6 bases, with 14 bases separating them. The germline gives CDR1 SGHRS, CDR2 YFSETQ. CDR3 length: 14 residues.

The chain joins TRBV9 to TRBJ2-2; D uncertain. The CDR3 extends over 13 amino acids. Deletions cut 4 bases from V and 4 bases from J, with 8 bases between. In germline, CDR1 is SGDLS, CDR2 YYNGEE. The DNA of the CDR3 is TGTGCCAGCAGCCAGACCGGCACCGGGGAGCTGTTTTTT. It is translated as CASSQTGTGELFF.

J is TRBJ1-3 and V is TRBV29-1; TRBD1 agrees at 9 bases. Germline V CDR1 and CDR2: SQVTM, ANQGSEA. The CDR3 sequence is 13 residues long. V was pared by 8 bases and J by 5 bases, with 7 bases of the junction left unmatched. The chain's CDR3 is CSLPGQGRNTIYF. CDR3 nucleotides: TGCAGCCTTCCGGGACAGGGAAGAAACACCATATATTTT.

V gene TRBV5-1 combines with J gene TRBJ1-4; D gene unclear. CDR1 and CDR2 from the germline V gene are SGHRS and YFSETQ. The CDR3 covers 12 residues. Trimming left V 5 bases short and J 7 bases short, with 9 bases between. CDR3 in amino acids: CASRDNGEKLFF. In nucleotides, the CDR3 is TGCGCCAGCAGAGACAATGGTGAAAAACTGTTTTTT. Combining the CDR3 with reference TRBV5-1 and TRBJ1-4 gives the whole variable domain KAGVTQTPRYLIKTRGQQVTLSCSPISGHRSVSWYQQTPGQGLQFLFEYFSETQRNKGNFPGRFSGRQFSNSRSEMNVSTLELGDSALYLCASRDNGEKLFFGSGTQLSVL.

This sequence joins TRBV2 and TRBJ2-1; a weak D match, TRBD2 (6 bases). Germline loops: CDR1 SNHLY, CDR2 FYNNEI. Trimming took off 6 bases at V and 4 bases at J, with 10 bases between the two ends. This CDR3 comprises 13 residues. In DNA, the CDR3 is TGTGCCAGCAGGGGGACTCTATACAATGAGCAGTTCTTC. It encodes CASRGTLYNEQFF.

The chain is built from TRBV19 and TRBJ1-1; 8 nucleotides align to TRBD1. Per the germline V gene, CDR1 is LNHDA and CDR2 is SQIVND (reference sequence). J lost 1 base, V lost 3 bases, and 10 bases had no gene match. The CDR3 runs 17 residues. CDR3 residues: CASSMGGRGRWNTEAFF. CDR3 DNA sequence: TGTGCCAGTAGTATGGGGGGCAGGGGGCGGTGGAACACTGAAGCTTTCTTT. Based on the CDR3 plus reference TRBV19 and TRBJ1-1, the full variable domain is DGGITQSPKYLFRKEGQNVTLSCEQNLNHDAMYWYRQDPGQGLRLIYYSQIVNDFQKGDIAEGYSVSREKKESFPLTVTSAQKNPTAFYLCASSMGGRGRWNTEAFFGQGTRLTVV.

The V gene is TRBV19, the J gene TRBJ1-5, with 10 bases identical to TRBD1. The CDR3 runs 14 residues. Germline lookup yields CDR1 LNHDA and CDR2 SQIVND (reference sequence). Trimming at V came to 5 bases and at J to 7 bases, leaving 5 bases not matched to a gene. In DNA form, the CDR3 reads TGTGCCAGTAGTCCGGACAGGGGGACACAGCCCCAGCATTTT. It translates to CASSPDRGTQPQHF.

V gene TRBV15 combines with J gene TRBJ1-5, with 7 bases lining up with TRBD1. The CDR3 extends over 17 amino acids. V lost 2 bases to trimming and J lost 0 bases; unmatched junction nucleotides: 7. Germline CDR1 LNHNV, CDR2 YYDKDF (reference sequence). Here the CDR3 DNA reads TGTGCCACCAGCAGACTGGGGACAGTCAATAGCAATCAGCCCCAGCATTTT. Translating it yields CATSRLGTVNSNQPQHF.